The 27 T cell receptor beta chains presented below share a single source sample, sequenced in a study of beta chain features in type 1 diabetes. Study results and limitations: People with Type 1 diabetes carried modestly yet significantly shorter TCRB CDR3s in all four CD4+ subsets.

The antigens for these receptors are not known. What was sequenced were expressed TCRB transcripts, since all of the isolated RNA had been reverse transcribed. TCRdb's copy holds only in-frame clones and misses some; the assay was immunoSEQ multiplex PCR. Among about 270,000 clones listed, 14% were seen once. The specimen was naive CD4+ T cells from blood. These receptors all come from a man aged 25-40 years with type 1 diabetes.

The V and J genes are TRBV18 and TRBJ1-2; D ambiguous. The V end lost 2 bases, the J end lost 3 bases, and 7 bases lay between the germline ends. Germline lookup yields CDR1 KGHSH and CDR2 LQKENI. The CDR3 consists of 13 residues. The CDR3 DNA follows: TGTGCCAGCTCACCATCAGAAGACTATGGCTACACCTTC. Translation gives CASSPSEDYGYTF.

This clone was detected only a few times. The chain joins TRBV7-9 to TRBJ2-1; D unclear. Germline CDR1 and CDR2: SEHNR and FQNEAQ (reference sequence). V dropped 6 bases and J dropped 3 bases, with 6 bases sitting between them. This CDR3 region has 12 residues. CDR3 sequence reads: CASSGLYNEQFF. In DNA, the CDR3 is TGTGCCAGCAGTGGGCTCTACAATGAGCAGTTCTTC.

In this sample, this clone turned up a few times. The chain couples TRBV6-5 to TRBJ1-3, with D hard to call. V lost 2 bases, J lost 0 bases, and 8 bases lay in between. Germline CDR1 reads MNHEY; CDR2 reads SVGAGI. The CDR3 contains 15 residues. CDR3 sequence reads: CASSYATNSGNTIYF. In DNA, the CDR3 is TGTGCCAGCAGTTACGCAACAAACTCTGGAAACACCATATATTTT.

The chain has TRBV5-6 and TRBJ2-1; D possibly corresponds to TRBD2 (5 bases). The germline CDR1 and CDR2 sequences are SGHDT and YYEEEE. This CDR3 comprises 15 residues. V lost 0 bases and J 4 bases, leaving 11 bases between the germline ends. CDR3: CASSLGLALYNEQFF. DNA of the CDR3: TGTGCCAGCAGCTTGGGATTAGCGTTATACAATGAGCAGTTCTTC.

J is TRBJ2-3 and V is TRBV9; 10 bases map to TRBD2. With 0 bases clipped from V and 3 bases from J, the junction kept 10 bases outside the gene matches. The CDR3 runs 18 residues. Germline V gene lookup returns CDR1 SGDLS and CDR2 YYNGEE. CDR3 protein: CASSVASGSSGRTDTQYF. CDR3 coding DNA: TGTGCCAGCAGCGTAGCCTCAGGCTCTAGCGGGAGAACAGATACGCAGTATTTT.

This clone was observed a few times. V usage is TRBV4-1 and J usage is TRBJ2-7, with 10 positions matching TRBD1. J was trimmed by 8 bases and V by 1 base; bases with no gene match: 11. Per germline, CDR1 MGHRA and CDR2 YSYEKL. The CDR3 loop spans 16 amino acids. CDR3 protein: CASSQGPLGQGIQQYF. In nucleotides, the CDR3 is TGCGCCAGCAGCCAAGGCCCCTTGGGACAGGGGATACAGCAGTACTTC.

This clone was observed a few times. V is TRBV5-1 and J is TRBJ2-7; D may be TRBD1 (5 bases). The CDR3 is made up of 15 amino acids. Looked up from germline, CDR1 is SGHRS and CDR2 is YFSETQ. V was shortened by 4 bases and J by 0 bases, with 14 bases between the two germline ends. Written as DNA, the CDR3 is TGCGCCAGCAGCCTTGCAGGGTTGAGCTCCTACGAGCAGTACTTC. Amino acids: CASSLAGLSSYEQYF.

The genes are TRBV11-2 and TRBJ2-1, with 10 bases lining up with TRBD2. Germline values: CDR1 SGHAT, CDR2 FQNNGV. This CDR3 comprises 12 residues. Trimming removed 2 bases from V and 13 bases from J; junction bases left unmatched: 2. The CDR3 DNA sequence: TGTGCCAGCAGCTTAAGCGGGAGGGAACAGTTCTTC. It codes for CASSLSGREQFF.

This clone was seen a handful of times. This chain links TRBV9 with TRBJ2-3; 8 positions agree with TRBD2. In germline, CDR1 is SGDLS, CDR2 YYNGEE. The J segment lost 5 bases and the V segment lost 0 bases, leaving 5 bases of the junction unmatched. The CDR3 is made up of 15 amino acids. CDR3 sequence: CASSVDGRGLDTQYF. CDR3 nucleotide sequence: TGTGCCAGCAGCGTAGACGGGAGGGGGTTAGATACGCAGTATTTT.

There are a few counts of this clone. The chain couples TRBV5-1 to TRBJ2-1, with 13 bases aligning to TRBD2. Germline trimming cut 4 bases from V and 14 bases from J; bases unmatched to any gene: 6. From germline, CDR1 is SGHRS and CDR2 YFSETQ. The CDR3 spans 13 residues. The CDR3 loop is CASSTGTSGTEFF. The DNA of the CDR3 is TGCGCCAGCAGCACCGGGACTAGCGGGACGGAGTTCTTC.

The J gene is TRBJ2-1, the V gene TRBV7-8; 8 positions agree with TRBD1. The CDR3 sequence is 13 residues long. Germline assignment: CDR1 SGHVS and CDR2 FQNEAQ. With 1 base clipped from V and 13 bases from J, the junction kept 6 bases outside the gene matches. CDR3 bases: TGTGCCAGCAGCTTAGGGTTTGGACAGGGACAGTTCTTC. The encoded protein is CASSLGFGQGQFF.

This clone was seen a handful of times. The chain links TRBV10-3 to TRBJ1-1; 8 bases line up with TRBD1. V shed 7 bases, J shed 5 bases, and the junction held 9 bases outside the gene matches. The CDR3 loop spans 14 amino acids. CDR1 ENHRY and CDR2 SYGVKD come from the germline V gene. The CDR3 DNA sequence: TGTGCCATCACTGCGAGACAGGGGCGGACTGAAGCTTTCTTT. Translating gives CAITARQGRTEAFF.

The chain combines TRBV7-2 with TRBJ1-1; possible D gene TRBD1, 5 bases. Trimming took 4 bases from V and 3 from J, leaving 12 bases between them. The CDR3 covers 14 residues. CDR1 is SGHTA and CDR2 is FQGNSA in the germline V gene. The CDR3 loop reads CASSSDTIYTEAFF. The CDR3 DNA sequence: TGTGCCAGCAGCTCGGACACCATTTACACTGAAGCTTTCTTT.

The chain couples TRBV5-1 to TRBJ2-5; D may be TRBD2 (7 bases). The end of the DNA is better explained by TRBJ2-7, so the J call may be wrong. The germline gives CDR1 SGHRS, CDR2 YFSETQ. This CDR3 contains 15 residues. CDR3 sequence (DNA): TGCGCCAGCAGCTTCCTTTCGGACGGGGGGCTCGAGCAGTACTTC. It codes for CASSFLSDGGLEQYF.

This clone was recorded a few times. This chain uses TRBV11-2 with TRBJ2-1, with D possibly TRBD2 on 5 matching bases. The CDR3 covers 15 residues. Per germline, CDR1 SGHAT and CDR2 FQNNGV. Trimming cost V 2 bases and J 7 bases, with 15 bases left between them. The CDR3 is CASSLPGLALNEQFF. Written as DNA, the CDR3 is TGTGCCAGCAGCTTACCTGGGCTAGCCTTAAATGAGCAGTTCTTC. Full variable domain (rest looked up from reference TRBV11-2 and TRBJ2-1): EAGVAQSPRYKIIEKRQSVAFWCNPISGHATLYWYQQILGQGPKLLIQFQNNGVVDDSQLPKDRFSAERLKGVDSTLKIQPAKLEDSAVYLCASSLPGLALNEQFFGPGTRLTVL.

The genes are TRBV19 and TRBJ1-2; D gene unclear. Trimming removed 7 bases from V and 0 bases from J, with 15 bases in between. The CDR3 contains 15 residues. The germline V gene has CDR1 LNHDA and CDR2 SQIVND (reference sequence). The CDR3 sequence is CASTPYGEANYGYTF. The CDR3 coding sequence is TGTGCCAGTACCCCTTACGGAGAAGCTAACTATGGCTACACCTTC.

The chain combines TRBV29-1 with TRBJ2-7, with 10 bases identical to TRBD2. V trimming: 4 bases; J trimming: 3 bases; junction bases outside the gene matches: 6. There are 14 residues in the CDR3. The V gene's germline CDR1 is SQVTM and CDR2 ANQGSEA. The CDR3 DNA follows: TGCAGCGTTGTTTTCGCTAGCGGGAGCTACGAGCAGTACTTC. Translation: CSVVFASGSYEQYF.

In DNA form, the CDR3 reads TGTGCCTGGGACAGAGGAACCTCCACTGAAGCTTTCTTT. It codes for CAWDRGTSTEAFF. The rearrangement uses TRBV30 and TRBJ1-1, with a tentative D call TRBD1 (5 bases). Germline-derived CDR1 and CDR2 are GTSNPN and SVGIG (reference sequence). Trimming shortened V by 5 bases and J by 4 bases, and 14 bases separated the two germline ends. CDR3 length equals 13 residues.

The chain employs TRBV7-9 and TRBJ2-3; D uncertain. From germline, CDR1 is SEHNR and CDR2 FQNEAQ (reference sequence). The CDR3 is 15 amino acids. Trimming took off 6 bases at V and 3 bases at J, with 16 bases between the two ends. In DNA, the CDR3 is TGTGCCAGCAGACCGCACCGGGTCCTAACAGATACGCAGTATTTT. Amino acids: CASRPHRVLTDTQYF. Looking up the rest from reference TRBV7-9 and TRBJ2-3 gives the full variable domain: DTGVSQNPRHKITKRGQNVTFRCDPISEHNRLYWYRQTLGQGPEFLTYFQNEAQLEKSRLLSDRFSAERPKGSFSTLEIQRTEQGDSAMYLCASRPHRVLTDTQYFGPGTRLTVL.

This chain joins TRBV7-9 and TRBJ1-2; D is perhaps TRBD1 (6 bases). The length of the CDR3 is 12 residues. Per the germline V gene, CDR1 is SEHNR and CDR2 is FQNEAQ (reference sequence). V shed 5 bases and J shed 6 bases, with 10 bases lying between them. This CDR3 reads CASSGWTDGYTF. The CDR3 bases are TGTGCCAGCAGCGGCTGGACAGATGGCTACACCTTC.

This rearrangement joins TRBV7-2 to TRBJ2-7, with a tentative D call TRBD2 (6 bases). Germline-derived CDR1 and CDR2 are SGHTA and FQGNSA. The length of the CDR3 is 15 residues. The ends were cut back, 2 bases at V and 2 bases at J, with 13 bases in the middle. CDR3 nucleotide sequence: TGTGCCAGCAGCTTAAGGCCGGGAGCCGCCTACGAGCAGTACTTC. Translation gives CASSLRPGAAYEQYF.

This clone was picked up a small number of times. The rearrangement links TRBV28 to TRBJ2-1; TRBD2 aligns across 11 bases. The V and J ends lost 5 bases and 9 bases, in that order; junction bases with no gene match: 6. The CDR3 covers 14 residues. Per germline, CDR1 MDHEN and CDR2 SYDVKM. For the CDR3, the DNA is TGTGCCAGCAGTAGTACTAGCGGGAGTTCTGAGCAGTTCTTC. This gives the protein CASSSTSGSSEQFF.

The chain recombines TRBV5-4 with TRBJ1-1; D uncertain. The CDR3 is 14 amino acids. Trimming shortened V by 4 bases and J by 1 base, and 11 bases separated the two germline ends. CDR1 is SGHNT and CDR2 is YYREEE in the germline V gene (reference sequence). The CDR3, as DNA: TGTGCCAGCAGCCAAGAAACAAGGAACACTGAAGCTTTCTTT. The encoded protein is CASSQETRNTEAFF.

Only a few counts were recorded for this clone. The chain carries TRBV28 and TRBJ2-7; possibly TRBD1 for D (5 bases). The ends were cut back, 6 bases at V and 0 bases at J, with 9 bases in the middle. The CDR3 totals 13 residues. Germline V lookup: CDR1 MDHEN, CDR2 SYDVKM. CDR3 loop: CASSQGSSYEQYF. The CDR3 coding sequence is TGTGCCAGCAGCCAGGGTAGCTCCTACGAGCAGTACTTC.

The sample holds a few counts of this clone. The chain couples TRBV2 to TRBJ1-5; TRBD1 might be the D (5 bases). Per germline, CDR1 SNHLY and CDR2 FYNNEI. CDR3 length: 14 amino acids. V was trimmed by 4 bases and J by 4 bases, leaving 11 bases between them. The CDR3 region has the DNA TGTGCCAGCAGTGGGAGACAGATAAATCAGCCCCAGCATTTT. Translated, it gives CASSGRQINQPQHF.

The V gene is TRBV5-6, the J gene TRBJ1-5; D perhaps matches TRBD1 (5 bases). Germline V CDR1 and CDR2: SGHDT, YYEEEE. Trimming cost V 1 base and J 3 bases, with 8 bases left between them. The CDR3 contains 14 residues. The chain's CDR3 is CASSLSTVNQPQHF. The CDR3 coding sequence is TGTGCCAGCAGCTTGTCGACAGTCAATCAGCCCCAGCATTTT.

Only a few counts were recorded for this clone. The chain is built from TRBV27 and TRBJ1-5; D unclear. This CDR3 has 14 amino acids. Trimming shortened V by 2 bases and J by 6 bases, and 11 bases separated the two germline ends. Germline lookup yields CDR1 MNHEY and CDR2 SMNVEV (reference sequence). The CDR3, as DNA: TGTGCCAGCAGTTTAACGCGGGGTGCTCAGCCCCAGCATTTT. The encoded protein is CASSLTRGAQPQHF.